Listed here are 5 T cell receptor beta chains from one sample, sequenced in a study of identical twins. MiXCR was run by TCRdb on the 5' RACE reads, yielding one entry per CDR3 protein. There are a few hundred thousand distinct CDR3 sequences in the sample; 9% to 10% occur only once, and 2.5% to 3.5% lies in the top ten. Another study also made use of these data, one on yellow fever vaccine responses in identical twins.

Sequencing input: PBMCs. The receptors originated from a woman between 18 and 29 years old in good health.

This clonotype occurred many times. The chain couples TRBV7-8 to TRBJ2-7, with TRBD2 matching 7 bases. The CDR3 has 16 amino acids. Germline loops: CDR1 SGHVS, CDR2 FQNEAQ. Germline trimming cut 1 base from V and 0 bases from J; bases unmatched to any gene: 6. CDR3 sequence: CASSLEKAGSSYEQYF. CDR3 in DNA: TGTGCCAGCAGCTTAGAAAAAGCGGGAAGCTCCTACGAGCAGTACTTC.

This clonotype was found many times. This chain uses TRBV15 with TRBJ2-5; the D is unclear. The CDR3 extends over 12 amino acids. The germline gives CDR1 LNHNV, CDR2 YYDKDF (reference sequence). V was clipped by 0 bases and J by 6 bases, with 5 bases between them. The CDR3 DNA sequence: TGTGCCACCAGCAGAGATGGGCAGACCCAGTACTTC. Its protein is CATSRDGQTQYF.

The V and J genes are TRBV18 and TRBJ2-5; D not resolved. Trimming took 1 base from V and 2 from J, leaving 8 bases between them. The CDR3 has 14 residues. The V gene's germline CDR1 is KGHSH and CDR2 LQKENI. CDR3 in DNA: TGTGCCAGCTCACCACAGGGCCTACAAGAGACCCAGTACTTC. Protein product: CASSPQGLQETQYF.

This chain connects TRBV7-2 to TRBJ2-1, with TRBD2 identical over 10 bases. CDR1 and CDR2 from the germline V gene are SGHTA and FQGNSA. V lost 3 bases, J lost 6 bases, and 11 bases stayed unmatched. The length of the CDR3 is 17 residues. As DNA, the CDR3 is TGTGCCAGCAGCTTGTGGACTAGCGGTCTCGCGACCAATGAGCAGTTCTTC. Translating gives CASSLWTSGLATNEQFF.

This chain joins TRBV6-5 and TRBJ1-1, with D unclear. V shed 0 bases and J shed 2 bases, with 10 bases lying between them. This CDR3 is 15 amino acids long. Looked up from germline, CDR1 is MNHEY and CDR2 is SVGAGI. The chain's CDR3 is CASSYSGLGNTEAFF. The CDR3 coding sequence is TGTGCCAGCAGTTACTCAGGTCTGGGAAACACTGAAGCTTTCTTT.